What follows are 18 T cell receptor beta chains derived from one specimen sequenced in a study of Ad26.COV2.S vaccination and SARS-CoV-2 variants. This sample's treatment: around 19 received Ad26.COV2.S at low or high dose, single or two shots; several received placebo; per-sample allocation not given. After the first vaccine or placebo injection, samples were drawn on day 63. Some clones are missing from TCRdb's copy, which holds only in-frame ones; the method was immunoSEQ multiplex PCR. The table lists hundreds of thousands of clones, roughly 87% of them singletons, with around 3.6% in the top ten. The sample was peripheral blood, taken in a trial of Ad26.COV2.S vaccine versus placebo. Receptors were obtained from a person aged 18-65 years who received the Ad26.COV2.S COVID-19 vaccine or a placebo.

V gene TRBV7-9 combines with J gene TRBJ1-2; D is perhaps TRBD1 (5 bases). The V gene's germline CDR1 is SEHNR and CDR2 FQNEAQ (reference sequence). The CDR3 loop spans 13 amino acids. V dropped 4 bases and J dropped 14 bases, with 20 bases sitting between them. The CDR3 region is CASSYLTGAVPTF. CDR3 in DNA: TGTGCCAGCAGCTACCTCACCGGGGCAGTCCCGACCTTC. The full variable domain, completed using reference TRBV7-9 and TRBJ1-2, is DTGVSQNPRHKITKRGQNVTFRCDPISEHNRLYWYRQTLGQGPEFLTYFQNEAQLEKSRLLSDRFSAERPKGSFSTLEIQRTEQGDSAMYLCASSYLTGAVPTFGSGTRLTVV.

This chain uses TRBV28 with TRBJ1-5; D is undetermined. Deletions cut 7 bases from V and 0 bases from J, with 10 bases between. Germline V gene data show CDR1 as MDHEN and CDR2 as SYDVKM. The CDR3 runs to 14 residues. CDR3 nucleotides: TGTGCCAGCATAGTCACTAATAGCAATCAGCCCCAGCATTTT. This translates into CASIVTNSNQPQHF.

For the CDR3, the DNA is TGTGCCAGCAGCCCCTGGAGGGGCTACTATGGCTACACCTTC. Amino acids: CASSPWRGYYGYTF. V usage is TRBV5-4 and J usage is TRBJ1-2; possibly TRBD1 for D (5 bases). V was trimmed by 4 bases and J by 3 bases, leaving 13 bases between them. The CDR3 consists of 14 residues. Germline assignment: CDR1 SGHNT and CDR2 YYREEE (reference sequence).

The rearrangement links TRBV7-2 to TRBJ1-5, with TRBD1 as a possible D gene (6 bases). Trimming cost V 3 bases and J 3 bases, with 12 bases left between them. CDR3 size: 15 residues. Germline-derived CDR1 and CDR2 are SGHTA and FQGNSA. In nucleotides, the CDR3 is TGTGCCAGCAGCTTCGGCAGGGGAAACAATCAGCCCCAGCATTTT. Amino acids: CASSFGRGNNQPQHF.

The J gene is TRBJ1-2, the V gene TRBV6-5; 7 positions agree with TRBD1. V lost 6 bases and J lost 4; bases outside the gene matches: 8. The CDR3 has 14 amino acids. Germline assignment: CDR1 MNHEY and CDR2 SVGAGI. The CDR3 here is CASRPGQIFYGYTF. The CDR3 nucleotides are TGTGCCAGCAGACCGGGACAGATTTTCTATGGCTACACCTTC.

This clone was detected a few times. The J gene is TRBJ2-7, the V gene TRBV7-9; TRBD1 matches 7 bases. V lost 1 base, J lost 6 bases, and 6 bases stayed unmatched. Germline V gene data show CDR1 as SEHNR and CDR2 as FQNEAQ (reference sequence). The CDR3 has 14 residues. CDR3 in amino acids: CASSLEYQGVEQYF. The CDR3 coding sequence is TGTGCCAGCAGCTTAGAGTACCAGGGGGTCGAGCAGTACTTC. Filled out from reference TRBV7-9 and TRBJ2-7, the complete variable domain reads DTGVSQNPRHKITKRGQNVTFRCDPISEHNRLYWYRQTLGQGPEFLTYFQNEAQLEKSRLLSDRFSAERPKGSFSTLEIQRTEQGDSAMYLCASSLEYQGVEQYFGPGTRLTVT.

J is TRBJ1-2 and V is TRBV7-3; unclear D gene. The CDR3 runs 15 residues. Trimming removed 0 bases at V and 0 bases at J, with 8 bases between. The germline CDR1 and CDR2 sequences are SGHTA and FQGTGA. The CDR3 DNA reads TGTGCCAGCAGCTTAACAGGAACCGCTAACTATGGCTACACCTTC. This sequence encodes CASSLTGTANYGYTF.

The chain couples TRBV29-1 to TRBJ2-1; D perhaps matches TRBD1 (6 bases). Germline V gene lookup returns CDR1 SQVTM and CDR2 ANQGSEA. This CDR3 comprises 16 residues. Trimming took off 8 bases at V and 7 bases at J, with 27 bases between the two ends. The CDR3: CSTPPGAPLSGNEQFF. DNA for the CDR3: TGCAGCACACCCCCAGGGGCCCCCTTATCTGGGAATGAGCAGTTCTTC.

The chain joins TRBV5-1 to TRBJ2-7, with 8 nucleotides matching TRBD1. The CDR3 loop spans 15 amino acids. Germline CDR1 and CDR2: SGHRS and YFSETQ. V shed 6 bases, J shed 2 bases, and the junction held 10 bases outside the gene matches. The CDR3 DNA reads TGCGCCAGCATCCTTCCGGGGGACAGGCCCTACGAGCAGTACTTC. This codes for CASILPGDRPYEQYF.

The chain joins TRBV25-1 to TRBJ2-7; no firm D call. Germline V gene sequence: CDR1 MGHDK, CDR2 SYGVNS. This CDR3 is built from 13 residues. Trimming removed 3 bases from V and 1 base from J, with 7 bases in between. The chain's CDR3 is CASSDKRSYEQYF. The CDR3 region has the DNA TGTGCCAGCAGTGATAAGCGATCCTACGAGCAGTACTTC.

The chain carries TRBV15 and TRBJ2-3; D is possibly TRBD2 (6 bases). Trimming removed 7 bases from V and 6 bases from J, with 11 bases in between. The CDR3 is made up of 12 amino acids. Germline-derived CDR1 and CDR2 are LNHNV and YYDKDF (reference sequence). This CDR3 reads CATNNGGDTQYF. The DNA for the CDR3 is TGTGCCACCAACAATGGGGGGGATACGCAGTATTTT.

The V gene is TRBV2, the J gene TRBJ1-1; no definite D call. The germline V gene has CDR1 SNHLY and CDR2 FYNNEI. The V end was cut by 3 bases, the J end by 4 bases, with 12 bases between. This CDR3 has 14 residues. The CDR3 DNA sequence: TGTGCCAGCAGTGACCCCCGGGAGGCCACTGAAGCTTTCTTT. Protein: CASSDPREATEAFF.

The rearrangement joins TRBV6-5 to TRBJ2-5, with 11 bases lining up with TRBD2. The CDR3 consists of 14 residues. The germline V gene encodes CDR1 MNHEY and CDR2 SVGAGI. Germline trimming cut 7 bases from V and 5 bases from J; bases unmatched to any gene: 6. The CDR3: CASTLAGGGETQYF. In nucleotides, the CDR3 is TGTGCCAGCACCCTAGCGGGGGGTGGTGAGACCCAGTACTTC.

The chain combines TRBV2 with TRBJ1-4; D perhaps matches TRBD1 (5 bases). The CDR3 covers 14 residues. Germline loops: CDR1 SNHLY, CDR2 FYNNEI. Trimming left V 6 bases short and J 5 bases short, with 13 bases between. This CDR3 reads CASRKWDGNEKLFF. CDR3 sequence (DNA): TGTGCCAGCAGAAAATGGGACGGGAATGAAAAACTGTTTTTT.

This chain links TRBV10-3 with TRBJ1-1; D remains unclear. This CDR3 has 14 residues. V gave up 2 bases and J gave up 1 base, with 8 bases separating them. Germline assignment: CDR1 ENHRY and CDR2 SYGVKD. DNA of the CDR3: TGTGCCATCAGTGAGCGGGAAGGGAACACTGAAGCTTTCTTT. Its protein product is CAISEREGNTEAFF.

The CDR3 protein is CASSLTGVWTGELFF. The CDR3 region has the DNA TGTGCCAGCAGCCTGACAGGGGTTTGGACCGGGGAGCTGTTTTTT. The chain combines TRBV14 with TRBJ2-2, with 8 bases aligning to TRBD1. Germline V lookup: CDR1 SGHDN, CDR2 FVKESK. With V trimmed by 4 bases and J by 5 bases, 6 bases remained unmatched. The CDR3 has 15 amino acids. Based on the CDR3 plus reference TRBV14 and TRBJ2-2, the full variable domain is EAGVTQFPSHSVIEKGQTVTLRCDPISGHDNLYWYRRVMGKEIKFLLHFVKESKQDESGMPNNRFLAERTGGTYSTLKVQPAELEDSGVYFCASSLTGVWTGELFFGEGSRLTVL.

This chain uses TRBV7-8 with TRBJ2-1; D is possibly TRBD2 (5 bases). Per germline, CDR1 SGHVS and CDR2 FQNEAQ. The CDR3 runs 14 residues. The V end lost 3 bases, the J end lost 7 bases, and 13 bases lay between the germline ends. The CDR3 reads CASSFRGMGNEQFF. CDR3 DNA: TGTGCCAGCAGCTTCCGGGGTATGGGGAATGAGCAGTTCTTC. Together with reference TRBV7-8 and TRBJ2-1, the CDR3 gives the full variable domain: GAGVSQSPRYKVAKRGQDVALRCDPISGHVSLFWYQQALGQGPEFLTYFQNEAQLDKSGLPSDRFFAERPEGSVSTLKIQRTQQEDSAVYLCASSFRGMGNEQFFGPGTRLTVL.

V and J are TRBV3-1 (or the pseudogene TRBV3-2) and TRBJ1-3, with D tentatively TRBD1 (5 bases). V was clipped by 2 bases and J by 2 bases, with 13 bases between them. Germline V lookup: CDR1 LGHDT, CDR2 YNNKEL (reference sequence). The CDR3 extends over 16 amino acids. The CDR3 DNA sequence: TGTGCCAGCAGCCAAACCCCGGTGGGGGCTGGAAACACCATATATTTT. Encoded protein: CASSQTPVGAGNTIYF.